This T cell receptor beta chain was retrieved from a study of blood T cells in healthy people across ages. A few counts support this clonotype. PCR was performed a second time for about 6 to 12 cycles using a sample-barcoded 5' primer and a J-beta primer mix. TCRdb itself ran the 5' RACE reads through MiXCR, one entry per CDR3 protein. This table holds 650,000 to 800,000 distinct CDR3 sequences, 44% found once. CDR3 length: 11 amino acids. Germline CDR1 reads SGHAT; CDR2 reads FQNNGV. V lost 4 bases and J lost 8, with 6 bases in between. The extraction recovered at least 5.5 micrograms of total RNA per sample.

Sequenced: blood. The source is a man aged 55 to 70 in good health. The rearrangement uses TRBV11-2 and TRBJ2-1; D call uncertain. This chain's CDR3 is CASSYGYEQFF. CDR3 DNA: TGTGCCAGCAGCTACGGGTATGAGCAGTTCTTC.